The clone carrying this T cell receptor (beta chain) has just a few counts. The target antigen is unknown. J gave up 8 bases and V 6 bases, and 10 bases lay outside the gene matches. Looked up from germline, CDR1 is MDHEN and CDR2 is SYDVKM. The CDR3 has 14 amino acids. Treatment given: approximately 9-day PBMC culture with coronavirus spike peptide pools or control peptides (ViraFEST assay). The data belong to a study of vaccination and CD4 T cells after COVID-19. Whole-study results and caveats: The cohort comprised relatively few convalescent patients, and no early post-infection timepoints were analyzed.

Sequencing of DNA taken from cultured CD4+ T cells relied on the Oncomine TCR Beta short-read assay. TCRdb recomputed calls from the PCR reads with MiXCR, one row per CDR3 protein. The profile covers roughly 14,000 distinct CDR3 sequences, with roughly 50% appearing a single time and about 10% taken by the ten largest. This TCR came from a human donor who had recovered from COVID-19. The sequences come from CD4+ T cells from blood, cultured in vitro, collected before SARS-CoV-2 vaccination. The chain links TRBV28 to TRBJ1-2; 9 positions agree with TRBD1. CDR3 in amino acids: CASRRTGGTWGYTF. The DNA for the CDR3 is TGTGCCAGCAGACGTACAGGGGGCACGTGGGGCTACACCTTC.